The present T cell receptor beta chain was sequenced within a study of cytomegalovirus exposure and HLA in healthy donors. General study findings and limits: Researchers counted 180 or so TCR beta chains as cytomegalovirus-associated.

Germline V CDR1 and CDR2: GTSNPN, SVGIG (reference sequence). V was shortened by 2 bases and J by 9 bases, with 13 bases between the two germline ends. This CDR3 is 12 amino acids long. PCR was performed using 60 Vbeta and 13 Jbeta primers. As originally analysed: Approximately 10 million shared chains were among approximately 80 million unique TCR beta chains counted in a later analysis. Libraries were prepared by immunoSEQ multiplex PCR; TCRdb keeps only in-frame clonotypes and omits some of them. From that table come the V and J calls and clone size; the DNA was used to work out D and trimming. The sample carries roughly 130,000 clones, 60% to 85% recorded once. Regarding this clone: The target antigen is unknown.

Material: PBMCs. The clonotype comes from a man aged 18-30 years in good health and CMV-seronegative. This chain links TRBV30 with TRBJ1-2; D is unresolved. The CDR3 loop is CAWSFDRLCYTF. CDR3 nucleotides: TGTGCCTGGAGTTTCGATAGACTATGCTACACCTTC.